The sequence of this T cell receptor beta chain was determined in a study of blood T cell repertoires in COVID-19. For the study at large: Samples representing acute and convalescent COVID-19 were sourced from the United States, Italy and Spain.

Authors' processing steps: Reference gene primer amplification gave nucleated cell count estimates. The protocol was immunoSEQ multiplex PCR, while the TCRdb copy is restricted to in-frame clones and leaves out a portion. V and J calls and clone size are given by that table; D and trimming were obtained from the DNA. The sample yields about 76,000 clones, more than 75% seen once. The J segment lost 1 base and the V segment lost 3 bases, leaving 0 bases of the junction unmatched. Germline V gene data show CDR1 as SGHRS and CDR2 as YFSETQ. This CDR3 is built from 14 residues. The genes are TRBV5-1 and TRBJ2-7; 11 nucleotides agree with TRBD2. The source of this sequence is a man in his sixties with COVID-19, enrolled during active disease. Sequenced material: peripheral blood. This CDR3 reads CASSSSGGSYEQYF. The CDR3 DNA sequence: TGCGCCAGCAGCTCTAGCGGGGGGTCCTACGAGCAGTACTTC.